This passage covers 32 T cell receptor beta chains from one sample sequenced in a study of CD8 T cell repertoires and HIV-1 epitope variants. Data came from immunoSEQ multiplex PCR; TCRdb stores just in-frame clones and leaves some out. The sample holds about 95,000 clones, roughly four fifths seen once. The sequenced sample was uncultured baseline CD8+ T cells from peripheral blood mononuclear cells (PBMCs). The receptor source for this set is a male donor with HIV.

The chain uses TRBV28 and TRBJ1-2, with TRBD1 identical over 9 bases. Germline loops: CDR1 MDHEN, CDR2 SYDVKM. V shed 11 bases, J shed 7 bases, and the junction held 8 bases outside the gene matches. This CDR3 is 12 amino acids long. The CDR3 coding sequence is TGTGCCGGCTTACAGGGGGCCGGTGGCTACACCTTC. Translating gives CAGLQGAGGYTF.

The rearrangement joins TRBV29-1 to TRBJ2-7; no firm D call. Germline lookup yields CDR1 SQVTM and CDR2 ANQGSEA. The CDR3 has 12 amino acids. Trimming removed 4 bases from V and 7 bases from J, with 14 bases in between. This CDR3 reads CSVGFRSGEQYF. The DNA of the CDR3 is TGCAGCGTTGGGTTCCGATCGGGTGAGCAGTACTTC.

This clone turned up a few times. The V gene is TRBV7-9, the J gene TRBJ1-1, with 8 bases identical to TRBD1. The CDR3 covers 13 residues. The junction had 3 bases not matched to a gene; V was cut back by 5 bases and J by 4 bases. Looked up from germline, CDR1 is SEHNR and CDR2 is FQNEAQ (reference sequence). In nucleotides, the CDR3 is TGTGCCAGCAGCACGACAGGGGCCACTGAAGCTTTCTTT. Its protein product is CASSTTGATEAFF.

The V call is TRBV15, the J call TRBJ2-5; D is possibly TRBD2 (5 bases). Germline V gene lookup returns CDR1 LNHNV and CDR2 YYDKDF (reference sequence). The CDR3 is 17 residues long. V gave up 4 bases and J gave up 4 bases, with 22 bases separating them. The DNA for the CDR3 is TGTGCCACCAGCACGTCTCCGGGGAGAGCGTCACTAGAGACCCAGTACTTC. Translation: CATSTSPGRASLETQYF.

J is TRBJ2-3 and V is TRBV6-5; no reliable D call. Trimming pared 6 bases from V and 6 bases from J, leaving 7 bases between. CDR1 is MNHEY, CDR2 SVGAGI, per germline. The CDR3 is 11 residues long. For the CDR3, the DNA is TGTGCCAGCAGCCGCAGGGATACGCAGTATTTT. It codes for CASSRRDTQYF.

This sequence joins TRBV19 and TRBJ2-1, with TRBD2 matching over 8 bases. Germline loops: CDR1 LNHDA, CDR2 SQIVND (reference sequence). J gave up 4 bases and V 3 bases, and 8 bases lay outside the gene matches. This CDR3 spans 16 amino acids. The DNA for the CDR3 is TGTGCCAGTAGTATGTACGGGGGGGCATTGTACAATGAGCAGTTCTTC. It is translated as CASSMYGGALYNEQFF.

V usage is TRBV28 and J usage is TRBJ2-1; D is unclear. There are 13 residues in the CDR3. V was trimmed by 5 bases and J by 7 bases, leaving 12 bases between them. Germline CDR1 and CDR2: MDHEN and SYDVKM. The CDR3 DNA sequence: TGTGCCAGCAGTAAAGGACGGTTTAATGAGCAGTTCTTC. Its protein product is CASSKGRFNEQFF.

V usage is TRBV5-1 and J usage is TRBJ2-5, with 7 bases aligning to TRBD1. V lost 4 bases, J lost 4 bases, and 7 bases stayed unmatched. The CDR3 has 14 amino acids. CDR1 and CDR2 (germline): SGHRS, YFSETQ. The CDR3 loop reads CASSRGQAGETQYF. CDR3 DNA: TGCGCCAGCAGCAGAGGACAGGCGGGAGAGACCCAGTACTTC.

This chain joins TRBV9 and TRBJ2-1, with 8 bases that match TRBD2. There are 15 residues in the CDR3. Germline CDR1 SGDLS, CDR2 YYNGEE. V was pared by 3 bases and J by 7 bases, with 9 bases of the junction left unmatched. The CDR3 loop is CASSGVAGPRNEQFF. Here the CDR3 DNA reads TGTGCCAGCAGCGGGGTAGCGGGGCCGAGGAATGAGCAGTTCTTC.

This chain uses TRBV30 with TRBJ1-4; weak D call: TRBD1 (6 bases). CDR1 and CDR2 (germline): GTSNPN, SVGIG (reference sequence). The V end was cut by 2 bases, the J end by 7 bases, with 14 bases between. This CDR3 has 14 amino acids. CDR3 bases: TGTGCCTGGAGTTACGCAGGGGTTGGTGAAAAACTGTTTTTT. This translates into CAWSYAGVGEKLFF.

This chain connects TRBV7-9 to TRBJ1-2, with a weak D call TRBD1 (5 bases). Germline-derived CDR1 and CDR2 are SEHNR and FQNEAQ (reference sequence). The CDR3 has 15 residues. Trimming took 5 bases from V and 1 from J, leaving 14 bases between them. The CDR3: CASSVSSGVNYGYTF. The DNA of the CDR3 is TGTGCCAGCAGCGTCTCTTCGGGGGTTAACTATGGCTACACCTTC.

The rearrangement links TRBV30 to TRBJ2-3; 7 nucleotides line up with TRBD2. The CDR3 runs 12 residues. The V gene's germline CDR1 is GTSNPN and CDR2 SVGIG (reference sequence). V was pared by 8 bases and J by 7 bases, with 9 bases of the junction left unmatched. In DNA, the CDR3 is TGTGCCGGAGTGCAGGGACTAAATACGCAGTATTTT. It yields the protein CAGVQGLNTQYF. Combining the CDR3 with reference TRBV30 and TRBJ2-3 gives the whole variable domain SQTIHQWPATLVQPVGSPLSLECTVEGTSNPNLYWYRQAAGRGLQLLFYSVGIGQISSEVPQNLSASRPQDRQFILSSKKLLLSDSGFYLCAGVQGLNTQYFGPGTRLTVL.

Comment on this clone: A much more abundant neighbour one base away suggests this may be a read error. The chain is built from TRBV5-1 and TRBJ2-3; TRBD1 or TRBD2 may be the D gene (5 bases each). The CDR3 totals 14 residues. Germline V gene data show CDR1 as SGHRS and CDR2 as YFSETQ. V gave up 0 bases and J gave up 0 bases, with 5 bases separating them. CDR3 in DNA: TGCGCCAGCAGCTTGGGGGACAGCACAGATACGCAGTATTTT. It yields the protein CASSLGDSTDTQYF. The variable domain in full, completed from reference TRBV5-1 and TRBJ2-3, reads KAGVTQTPRYLIKTRGQQVTLSCSPISGHRSVSWYQQTPGQGLQFLFEYFSETQRNKGNFPGRFSGRQFSNSRSEMNVSTLELGDSALYLCASSLGDSTDTQYFGPGTRLTVL.

This clone occurred many times. V gene TRBV5-6 combines with J gene TRBJ2-3; no clear D gene. Germline values: CDR1 SGHDT, CDR2 YYEEEE. The CDR3 runs 12 residues. Trimming stripped 3 bases from V and 0 bases from J, with 2 bases between. The CDR3 here is CASSSSTDTQYF. The CDR3 DNA reads as TGTGCCAGCAGCTCTAGCACAGATACGCAGTATTTT.

The rearrangement links TRBV19 to TRBJ2-5; possibly TRBD1 or TRBD2 for D (6 bases each). There are 15 residues in the CDR3. From germline, CDR1 is LNHDA and CDR2 SQIVND (reference sequence). Trimming cost V 10 bases and J 2 bases, with 20 bases left between them. The CDR3 protein is CATQLGGGGQETQYF. The CDR3 DNA follows: TGTGCCACCCAGCTAGGGGGTGGGGGGCAAGAGACCCAGTACTTC.

The sample holds a few counts of this clone. The V and J genes are TRBV6-5 and TRBJ1-1; D uncertain. The CDR3 spans 13 residues. Germline CDR1 is MNHEY and CDR2 is SVGAGI. Trimming removed 2 bases at V and 2 bases at J, with 6 bases between. CDR3 bases: TGTGCCAGCAGTTACCAGTTCAACACTGAAGCTTTCTTT. Its translation is CASSYQFNTEAFF.

This sequence joins TRBV28 and TRBJ2-1, with D tentatively TRBD2 (6 bases). From germline, CDR1 is MDHEN and CDR2 SYDVKM. The CDR3 covers 17 residues. V was cut by 6 bases and J by 5 bases, with 23 bases left in between. CDR3 nucleotides: TGTGCCAGCAGCCTTTTCGGGACGGGAGTGATGGACAATGAGCAGTTCTTC. Translating it yields CASSLFGTGVMDNEQFF.

The chain joins TRBV6-5 to TRBJ2-7; D might be TRBD1 (5 bases). Per germline, CDR1 MNHEY and CDR2 SVGAGI. V lost 0 bases and J 0 bases, leaving 9 bases between the germline ends. The CDR3 has 15 residues. This CDR3 reads CASSYSMDNSYEQYF. The CDR3 DNA sequence: TGTGCCAGCAGTTACTCCATGGACAACTCCTACGAGCAGTACTTC.

The rearrangement joins TRBV30 to TRBJ1-1, with no clear D. The V gene's germline CDR1 is GTSNPN and CDR2 SVGIG (reference sequence). Trimming shortened V by 1 base and J by 4 bases, and 10 bases separated the two germline ends. This CDR3 comprises 13 residues. This CDR3 is CAWSDPSTTEAFF. As DNA, the CDR3 is TGTGCCTGGAGTGACCCCAGCACCACTGAAGCTTTCTTT.

The V call is TRBV29-1, the J call TRBJ1-1; D gene uncertain. CDR1 and CDR2 from the germline V gene are SQVTM and ANQGSEA. CDR3 length: 13 residues. V was clipped by 7 bases and J by 0 bases, with 12 bases between them. CDR3 sequence: CSGRGVMNTEAFF. The CDR3 DNA is TGCAGCGGTAGAGGAGTAATGAACACTGAAGCTTTCTTT.

The CDR3 sequence is CASRDPGLAEKETQYF. In DNA, the CDR3 is TGTGCCAGCAGGGATCCGGGACTAGCGGAGAAAGAGACCCAGTACTTC. The chain is built from TRBV28 and TRBJ2-5; 11 bases map to TRBD2. The V segment lost 6 bases and the J segment 3 bases; nucleotides outside the gene matches: 9. This CDR3 spans 16 amino acids. Germline V gene data show CDR1 as MDHEN and CDR2 as SYDVKM.

The J gene is TRBJ2-7, the V gene TRBV7-9; D remains unclear. Trimming cost V 5 bases and J 2 bases, with 19 bases left between them. The germline V gene encodes CDR1 SEHNR and CDR2 FQNEAQ (reference sequence). This CDR3 region has 16 residues. The CDR3 coding sequence is TGTGCCAGCAGCACGACCAAGGTCCATACGACCTACGAGCAGTACTTC. This codes for CASSTTKVHTTYEQYF. Together with reference TRBV7-9 and TRBJ2-7, the CDR3 gives the full variable domain: DTGVSQNPRHKITKRGQNVTFRCDPISEHNRLYWYRQTLGQGPEFLTYFQNEAQLEKSRLLSDRFSAERPKGSFSTLEIQRTEQGDSAMYLCASSTTKVHTTYEQYFGPGTRLTVT.

The V gene is TRBV27, the J gene TRBJ1-6; no clear D. V gave up 6 bases and J gave up 7 bases, with 7 bases separating them. The CDR3 consists of 12 residues. CDR1 and CDR2 from the germline V gene are MNHEY and SMNVEV (reference sequence). The CDR3 protein is CASSPQNSPLHF. The CDR3 nucleotides read TGTGCCAGCAGCCCTCAAAATTCACCCCTCCACTTT.

The V and J genes are TRBV30 and TRBJ1-2; D gene uncertain. The CDR3 extends over 12 amino acids. Trimming removed 8 bases from V and 7 bases from J, with 17 bases in between. Germline CDR1 GTSNPN, CDR2 SVGIG (reference sequence). Written as DNA, the CDR3 is TGTGCCACCTTCGGAGGGAGGCCTGGCTACACCTTC. This encodes CATFGGRPGYTF.

V and J are TRBV2 and TRBJ1-5, with 11 bases matching TRBD1. The CDR3 loop spans 16 amino acids. CDR1 and CDR2 from the germline V gene are SNHLY and FYNNEI. Germline trimming cut 6 bases from V and 3 bases from J; bases unmatched to any gene: 7. Here the CDR3 DNA reads TGTGCCAGCAGGGCTGGGACAGGGGGATTCAATCAGCCCCAGCATTTT. Protein sequence: CASRAGTGGFNQPQHF.

This clone occurred a few times. V is TRBV7-6 and J is TRBJ2-2; possible D gene TRBD1, 6 bases. Germline V gene data show CDR1 as SGHVS and CDR2 as FNYEAQ. This CDR3 region has 16 residues. V was pared by 1 base and J by 4 bases, with 13 bases between. CDR3 sequence: CASSLGQGMVTGELFF. The CDR3 DNA follows: TGTGCCAGCAGCTTAGGGCAGGGGATGGTCACCGGGGAGCTGTTTTTT.

In its sample, this clone was seen once. The CDR3 coding sequence is TGCGCCAGCAGCTCCGGACACCTAACTAATGAAAAACTGTTTTTT. As protein: CASSSGHLTNEKLFF. The V call is TRBV5-1, the J call TRBJ1-4; tentative D call: TRBD1 (5 bases). This CDR3 spans 15 amino acids. V was clipped by 3 bases and J by 1 base, with 10 bases between them. Germline V CDR1 and CDR2: SGHRS, YFSETQ.

The CDR3 reads CASSPLGGPYGYTF. The CDR3 coding sequence is TGTGCCAGCAGCCCACTAGGGGGACCCTATGGCTACACCTTC. V gene TRBV7-2 combines with J gene TRBJ1-2; a weak D match, TRBD1 (6 bases). Germline CDR1 reads SGHTA; CDR2 reads FQGNSA. The CDR3 has 14 residues. V was clipped by 5 bases and J by 4 bases, with 14 bases between them.

V usage is TRBV7-9 and J usage is TRBJ2-3; D is uncertain. CDR1 and CDR2 from the germline V gene are SEHNR and FQNEAQ (reference sequence). The length of the CDR3 is 12 residues. Trimming pared 1 base from V and 7 bases from J, leaving 6 bases between. CDR3 DNA: TGTGCCAGCAGCTTAGTAGGCAATACGCAGTATTTT. Residues: CASSLVGNTQYF.

The chain has TRBV6-1 and TRBJ2-7; a possible D gene is TRBD1 (6 bases). CDR3 length: 14 residues. CDR1 is MNHNS, CDR2 SASEGT, per germline. The V and J ends lost 2 bases and 6 bases respectively, with 14 bases between them. The CDR3 nucleotides are TGTGCCAGCAGTGAACAGGGGAGAGCAGGCGAGCAGTACTTC. Translation gives CASSEQGRAGEQYF.

This chain uses TRBV27 with TRBJ1-2; a possible D gene is TRBD1 (6 bases). CDR1 is MNHEY and CDR2 is SMNVEV in the germline V gene (reference sequence). V shed 2 bases and J shed 5 bases, with 9 bases lying between them. This CDR3 spans 13 amino acids. The CDR3 here is CASSLRGGYGYTF. Here the CDR3 DNA reads TGTGCCAGCAGTTTAAGGGGGGGTTATGGCTACACCTTC.

The V gene is TRBV5-1, the J gene TRBJ2-5; no clear D gene. V lost 0 bases to trimming and J lost 5 bases, with 14 bases between them. This CDR3 has 15 amino acids. Germline CDR1 is SGHRS and CDR2 is YFSETQ. For the CDR3, the DNA is TGCGCCAGCAGCTTGGCGCTGGCTATACGGGAGACCCAGTACTTC. Translating gives CASSLALAIRETQYF.